These 8 T cell receptor beta chains came from one sample sequenced in a study of molecular identifiers for immune sequencing clone quantification. Via MiXCR, TCRdb re-called the PCR reads, giving one row per CDR3 protein. The profile covers around 480,000 distinct CDR3 sequences, with over 20% appearing a single time and under 0.85% taken by the ten largest. Material: naive CD8+ T cells from blood, with Jurkat cell RNA spiked in. Subset indicated: FACS-sorted CD8+CD4-CCR7+CD45RA+ naive T cells. The receptors were sampled from a human donor in good health. Some libraries in this study had Jurkat cell RNA spiked in.

The chain joins TRBV4-3 to TRBJ2-3, with TRBD2 as a possible D gene (6 bases). Germline lookup yields CDR1 LGHNA and CDR2 YSLEER. The length of the CDR3 is 17 residues. The V gene lost 0 bases and the J gene lost 6 bases, with 19 bases spanning the gap. The CDR3 protein is CASSQDGGLINGDTQYF. The DNA of the CDR3 is TGCGCCAGCAGCCAAGATGGAGGACTAATTAATGGCGATACGCAGTATTTT.

This clonotype was counted a few times. The chain is built from TRBV2 and TRBJ1-5; D is ambiguous. V lost 2 bases to trimming and J lost 3 bases, with 14 bases between them. The CDR3 length is 16 residues. Germline loops: CDR1 SNHLY, CDR2 FYNNEI. CDR3 amino acids: CASSELGGLNNQPQHF. CDR3 bases: TGTGCCAGCAGTGAATTAGGCGGATTAAACAATCAGCCCCAGCATTTT.

Details on this clonotype: This sequence may be a read error, since a much larger clone differs from it by one base. The chain has TRBV4-3 and TRBJ2-3; 8 bases map to TRBD1. The germline V gene has CDR1 LGHNA and CDR2 YSLEER. This CDR3 has 15 residues. Germline trimming cut 1 base from V and 4 bases from J; bases unmatched to any gene: 4. CDR3 in amino acids: CASSQAGGGADTQYF. In nucleotides, the CDR3 is TGCGCCAGCAGCCAAGCAGGGGGCGGAGCAGATACGCAGTATTTT.

Ten or more counts support this clonotype. This chain uses TRBV4-1 with TRBJ2-3, with TRBD1 identical over 9 bases. Germline-derived CDR1 and CDR2 are MGHRA and YSYEKL. Trimming took 1 base from V and 4 from J; bases not matched to a gene: 6. The CDR3 runs 16 residues. CDR3 DNA sequence: TGCGCCAGCAGCCAAGTACCGGGACAGGGTGCAGATACGCAGTATTTT. It encodes CASSQVPGQGADTQYF.

This clonotype occurred many times. The chain employs TRBV4-3 and TRBJ1-5; D remains unclear. The CDR3 runs to 14 residues. V lost 0 bases and J 7 bases, leaving 10 bases between the germline ends. Per germline, CDR1 LGHNA and CDR2 YSLEER. CDR3 sequence (DNA): TGCGCCAGCAGCCAAGATATAAGCCCGCAGCCCCAGCATTTT. Amino acids: CASSQDISPQPQHF.

The chain uses TRBV6-1 and TRBJ2-5; D gene unclear. Trimming pared 3 bases from V and 7 bases from J, leaving 9 bases between. From germline, CDR1 is MNHNS and CDR2 SASEGT. The CDR3 loop spans 12 amino acids. CDR3: CASSDVMATQYF. Written as DNA, the CDR3 is TGTGCCAGCAGTGACGTAATGGCGACCCAGTACTTC.

Worth noting for this clonotype: A single base separates this from a much larger clone, so it may be a read error. The V gene is TRBV6-5, the J gene TRBJ2-4, with D possibly matching TRBD2 (5 bases). Germline V lookup: CDR1 MNHEY, CDR2 SVGAGI. CDR3 length: 15 residues. V gave up 6 bases and J gave up 0 bases, with 12 bases separating them. CDR3 region: CASSTTGIAKNIQYF. The CDR3 DNA reads as TGTGCCAGCAGCACCACCGGGATAGCCAAAAACATTCAGTACTTC.

The chain is built from TRBV5-8 and TRBJ2-5; 11 bases are a match to TRBD2. The germline gives CDR1 SGHTS, CDR2 YDEGEE. Trimming took 6 bases from V and 7 from J; bases not matched to a gene: 5. The length of the CDR3 is 13 residues. DNA for the CDR3: TGTGCCAGCACCCCTGGACTAGCGGGGACCCAGTACTTC. Protein: CASTPGLAGTQYF.